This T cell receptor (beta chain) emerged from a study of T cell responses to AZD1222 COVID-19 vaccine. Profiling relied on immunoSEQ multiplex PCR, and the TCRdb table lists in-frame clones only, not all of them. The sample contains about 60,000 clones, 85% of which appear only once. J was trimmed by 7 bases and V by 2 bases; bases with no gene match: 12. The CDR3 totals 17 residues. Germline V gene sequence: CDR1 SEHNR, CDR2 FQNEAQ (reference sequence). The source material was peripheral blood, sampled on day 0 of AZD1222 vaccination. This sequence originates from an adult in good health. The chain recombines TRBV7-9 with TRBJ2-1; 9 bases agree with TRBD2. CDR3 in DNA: TGTGCCAGCAGCTTATTTATTGGCGGGGGGGCGCTTAATGAGCAGTTCTTC. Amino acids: CASSLFIGGGALNEQFF.